This TCR beta chain derives from a study of shared clonotypes between healthy human individuals. The CDR3 length is 16 residues. V was pared by 5 bases and J by 6 bases, with 10 bases of the junction left unmatched. Per the germline V gene, CDR1 is LNHDA and CDR2 is SQIVND (reference sequence). The method was immunoSEQ multiplex PCR; TCRdb's version includes in-frame clones alone and lacks a portion of them. The repertoire has under 1,900,000 clones, approximately 98.5% of them found once; the top ten carry approximately 0.4%. The sequence was collected from a man aged 25-40 years in good health. The specimen was naive CD4+ T cells sorted from blood. Subset denoted: CD45RA+ positively selected. This chain uses TRBV19 with TRBJ1-5; 10 bases line up with TRBD1. CDR3 DNA: TGTGCCAGTAGTCCCGTGGACAGGGGGATTGGTCAGCCCCAGCATTTT. Translation gives CASSPVDRGIGQPQHF.